These 31 T cell receptor beta chains share one sample of origin, sequenced in a study of radiotherapy plus CTLA-4 blockade in lung cancer. Using immunoSEQ multiplex PCR, the repertoire was profiled, and TCRdb retains in-frame clones only, with some absent. Among about 28,000 clones, roughly 80% were seen once, and the ten largest hold roughly 8%. The sequencing used peripheral blood, collected from a patient treated with radiotherapy plus ipilimumab. The receptors were gathered from a human donor with non-small cell lung cancer who had stable disease on radiotherapy plus ipilimumab.

The CDR3 region is CSARQGVANTGELFF. In DNA, the CDR3 is TGCAGCGCACGACAGGGGGTCGCGAACACCGGGGAGCTGTTTTTT. The chain uses TRBV29-1 and TRBJ2-2; the match to TRBD1 covers 9 bases. The junction had 6 bases not matched to a gene; V was cut back by 7 bases and J by 0 bases. Per the germline V gene, CDR1 is SQVTM and CDR2 is ANQGSEA. CDR3 length: 15 amino acids.

This chain uses TRBV27 with TRBJ1-1; TRBD1 matches at 7 bases. Germline CDR1 and CDR2: MNHEY and SMNVEV (reference sequence). This CDR3 comprises 12 residues. V dropped 5 bases and J dropped 9; count of bases not matched to a gene: 6. The CDR3 DNA reads as TGTGCCAGCAGTCCTCGGGACAGAAAAGCTTTCTTT. This translates into CASSPRDRKAFF.

The CDR3 loop reads CASSPFEGAAFF. CDR3 DNA sequence: TGTGCCAGCAGTCCCTTCGAGGGAGCAGCTTTCTTT. V is TRBV6-5 and J is TRBJ1-1; D not certain. The CDR3 consists of 12 residues. Trimming shortened V by 5 bases and J by 10 bases, and 14 bases separated the two germline ends. From germline, CDR1 is MNHEY and CDR2 SVGAGI.

DNA for the CDR3: TGTGCCAGCAGCGTCTTCTCCTACGAGCAGTACTTC. Protein: CASSVFSYEQYF. The rearrangement uses TRBV9 and TRBJ2-7; no reliable D call. V lost 2 bases to trimming and J lost 0 bases, with 3 bases between them. Germline-derived CDR1 and CDR2 are SGDLS and YYNGEE. The CDR3 runs 12 residues.

This clone was found a few times. This chain joins TRBV13 and TRBJ1-1; D may be TRBD1 (5 bases). Germline assignment: CDR1 PRHDT and CDR2 FYEKMQ (reference sequence). The CDR3 has 15 residues. V lost 4 bases and J 4 bases, leaving 16 bases between the germline ends. The CDR3 reads CASSSIPGGITEAFF. CDR3 in DNA: TGTGCCAGCAGCTCCATCCCCGGGGGGATCACTGAAGCTTTCTTT. Together with reference TRBV13 and TRBJ1-1, the CDR3 gives the full variable domain: AAGVIQSPRHLIKEKRETATLKCYPIPRHDTVYWYQQGPGQDPQFLISFYEKMQSDKGSIPDRFSAQQFSDYHSELNMSSLELGDSALYFCASSSIPGGITEAFFGQGTRLTVV.

V usage is TRBV29-1 and J usage is TRBJ1-5, with D tentatively TRBD1 (5 bases). The CDR3 totals 12 residues. Trimming pared 4 bases from V and 9 bases from J, leaving 13 bases between. From germline, CDR1 is SQVTM and CDR2 ANQGSEA. The CDR3 nucleotides read TGCAGCGTTGCAGCCGGGGGAGGGCCCCAGCATTTT. Translated, it gives CSVAAGGGPQHF.

J is TRBJ1-3 and V is TRBV21-1; the table's D call TRBD1 went unverified against the DNA. TRBV21-1 is marked as a pseudogene. CDR3 length: 17 residues. The CDR3 sequence is CASSKAQDRVSGNTIYF. CDR3 coding DNA: TGTGCCAGCAGCAAAGCGCAGGACAGGGTTTCTGGAAACACCATATATTTT.

The V call is TRBV5-6, the J call TRBJ1-5; TRBD1 matches at 7 bases. The CDR3 has 16 amino acids. Germline V gene sequence: CDR1 SGHDT, CDR2 YYEEEE. Trimming cost V 5 bases and J 3 bases; bases outside gene matches: 11. CDR3 protein: CASSFAEDRINQPQHF. CDR3 bases: TGTGCCAGCAGTTTTGCCGAGGACAGGATCAATCAGCCCCAGCATTTT. The whole variable domain, filled in from reference TRBV5-6 and TRBJ1-5, reads DAGVTQSPTHLIKTRGQQVTLRCSPKSGHDTVSWYQQALGQGPQFIFQYYEEEERQRGNFPDRFSGHQFPNYSSELNVNALLLGDSALYLCASSFAEDRINQPQHFGDGTRLSIL.

The V and J genes are TRBV9 and TRBJ2-1; D perhaps matches TRBD2 (7 bases). V gave up 1 base and J gave up 4 bases, with 12 bases separating them. This CDR3 spans 15 amino acids. CDR1 and CDR2 (germline): SGDLS, YYNGEE. DNA of the CDR3: TGTGCCAGCAGCGTATATGAGGGGGGGTACAATGAGCAGTTCTTC. Its protein product is CASSVYEGGYNEQFF.

This clone has a handful of counts. The chain has TRBV7-3 and TRBJ1-1; D is possibly TRBD1 (6 bases). The CDR3 runs 13 residues. Between the trimmed V and J ends, which lost 4 bases and 7 bases, there was a span of 13 bases. Per germline, CDR1 SGHTA and CDR2 FQGTGA. Here the CDR3 DNA reads TGTGCCAGCAGCTCGCTACCACAGGGTGAAGCTTTCTTT. Protein sequence: CASSSLPQGEAFF.

The chain joins TRBV7-2 to TRBJ1-5; the D is unclear. Trimming took off 4 bases at V and 3 bases at J, with 7 bases between the two ends. CDR3 size: 13 residues. Germline lookup yields CDR1 SGHTA and CDR2 FQGNSA. Here the CDR3 DNA reads TGTGCCAGCAGCTGGACGGTCAATCAGCCCCAGCATTTT. It specifies CASSWTVNQPQHF. The entire variable domain, with the rest obtained from reference TRBV7-2 and TRBJ1-5, is as follows: GAGVSQSPSNKVTEKGKDVELRCDPISGHTALYWYRQSLGQGLEFLIYFQGNSAPDKSGLPSDRFSAERTGGSVSTLTIQRTQQEDSAVYLCASSWTVNQPQHFGDGTRLSIL.

This chain connects TRBV28 to TRBJ1-6; a weak D match, TRBD1 (6 bases). The germline V gene encodes CDR1 MDHEN and CDR2 SYDVKM. The V and J ends lost 7 bases and 9 bases respectively, with 13 bases between them. The CDR3 is 13 amino acids. The CDR3, as DNA: TGTGCCAGCATCTACCAACAGGGTTCACCCCTCCACTTT. Translated: CASIYQQGSPLHF.

This clone was observed a handful of times. The V and J genes are TRBV5-1 and TRBJ1-1; D gene ambiguous. The CDR3 extends over 15 amino acids. Trimming removed 2 bases at V and 0 bases at J, with 11 bases between. Germline CDR1 reads SGHRS; CDR2 reads YFSETQ. In DNA form, the CDR3 reads TGCGCCAGCAGCTTAGGACGGATTATGAACACTGAAGCTTTCTTT. Its translation is CASSLGRIMNTEAFF.

The sample holds a few counts of this clone. This rearrangement joins TRBV7-8 to TRBJ1-2, with 7 bases identical to TRBD1. CDR3 size: 14 residues. V shed 1 base, J shed 8 bases, and the junction held 7 bases outside the gene matches. Germline CDR1 and CDR2: SGHVS and FQNEAQ. The CDR3 DNA sequence: TGTGCCAGCAGCTTAGGGACAGGCTATTCGGGCTACACCTTC. This gives the protein CASSLGTGYSGYTF.

The chain couples TRBV5-1 to TRBJ2-6; no clear D. From germline, CDR1 is SGHRS and CDR2 YFSETQ. CDR3 length: 15 residues. Trimming shortened V by 4 bases and J by 4 bases, and 12 bases separated the two germline ends. CDR3 in DNA: TGCGCCAGCAGCATGGGGTGGGCCGGGGCCAACGTCCTGACTTTC. Amino acids: CASSMGWAGANVLTF.

The rearrangement joins TRBV7-6 to TRBJ1-2; unclear D gene. V was cut by 1 base and J by 8 bases, with 8 bases left in between. Germline lookup yields CDR1 SGHVS and CDR2 FNYEAQ. This CDR3 is built from 12 residues. The CDR3 sequence: CASSLVVGGYTF. The CDR3 coding sequence is TGTGCCAGCAGCTTAGTGGTCGGAGGCTACACCTTC. The full variable domain, in which reference TRBV7-6 and TRBJ1-2 provide the parts outside the CDR3, is GAGVSQSPRYKVTKRGQDVALRCDPISGHVSLYWYRQALGQGPEFLTYFNYEAQQDKSGLPNDRFSAERPEGSISTLTIQRTEQRDSAMYRCASSLVVGGYTFGSGTRLTVV.

The chain couples TRBV14 to TRBJ2-3; D gene unclear. The CDR3 contains 14 residues. CDR1 and CDR2 from the germline V gene are SGHDN and FVKESK. The V and J ends lost 2 bases and 3 bases respectively, with 9 bases between them. The CDR3 DNA reads TGTGCCAGCAGCCAATTGGTCGTGACAGATACGCAGTATTTT. This gives the protein CASSQLVVTDTQYF.

Points on this clone: The sample holds other DNA sequences that translate to the same CDR3. The rearrangement joins TRBV6-1 to TRBJ1-2; D is unclear. CDR3 length: 15 amino acids. Trimming cost V 1 base and J 0 bases, with 9 bases left between them. Germline V CDR1 and CDR2: MNHNS, SASEGT. CDR3 protein: CASSEEAGANYGYTF. CDR3 coding DNA: TGTGCCAGCAGTGAAGAAGCAGGAGCTAACTATGGCTACACCTTC.

The chain carries TRBV10-3 and TRBJ1-4; 8 bases agree with TRBD1. The trim removed 5 bases at V and 5 bases at J, leaving 4 bases unmatched. CDR3 length equals 14 residues. Germline assignment: CDR1 ENHRY and CDR2 SYGVKD. This CDR3 reads CAISPGQVNEKLFF. In nucleotides, the CDR3 is TGTGCCATCAGTCCGGGACAGGTGAATGAAAAACTGTTTTTT.

The chain uses TRBV6-5 and TRBJ2-2, with 7 bases that match TRBD1. Per the germline V gene, CDR1 is MNHEY and CDR2 is SVGAGI. The CDR3 is 15 amino acids. Trimming took 2 bases from V and 5 from J; bases not matched to a gene: 5. Here the CDR3 reads CASSYPGQRTGELFF. The CDR3 DNA reads as TGTGCCAGCAGTTACCCGGGACAGAGGACCGGGGAGCTGTTTTTT.

The rearrangement uses TRBV5-5 and TRBJ2-1, with D unclear. The V end lost 0 bases, the J end lost 5 bases, and 6 bases lay between the germline ends. The CDR3 is made up of 13 amino acids. The germline V gene has CDR1 SGHKS and CDR2 YYEKEE (reference sequence). CDR3 in DNA: TGTGCCAGCAGCTTGGCGGACGACAATGAGCAGTTCTTC. Its protein product is CASSLADDNEQFF.

The chain couples TRBV27 to TRBJ1-2; no firm D call. The germline V gene has CDR1 MNHEY and CDR2 SMNVEV (reference sequence). V was cut by 0 bases and J by 5 bases, with 10 bases left in between. The CDR3 has 14 residues. The CDR3 region has the DNA TGTGCCAGCAGTTTATCGTACGGCGGTTATGGCTACACCTTC. Protein sequence: CASSLSYGGYGYTF.

The gene calls are TRBV6-5 and TRBJ1-2, with D unresolved. Germline-derived CDR1 and CDR2 are MNHEY and SVGAGI. The V end lost 4 bases, the J end lost 8 bases, and 14 bases lay between the germline ends. CDR3 length: 13 residues. In DNA form, the CDR3 reads TGTGCCAGCAGTTCCCGGGCCTTGACCGGCTACACCTTC. Its protein is CASSSRALTGYTF.

This chain joins TRBV6-6 and TRBJ2-7; 7 nucleotides align to TRBD2. CDR3 size: 14 residues. V lost 8 bases to trimming and J lost 3 bases; unmatched junction nucleotides: 10. Germline V lookup: CDR1 MNHNY, CDR2 SVGAGI (reference sequence). DNA for the CDR3: TGTGCCAGCGGCCGCCGGGACTACAACTACGAGCAGTACTTC. It codes for CASGRRDYNYEQYF.

The chain has TRBV2 and TRBJ2-1; no reliable D call. The CDR3 contains 13 residues. Trimming took off 4 bases at V and 2 bases at J, with 6 bases between the two ends. Germline CDR1 reads SNHLY; CDR2 reads FYNNEI. Here the CDR3 DNA reads TGTGCCAGCAGTGTCGGACCCTACAATGAGCAGTTCTTC. Its translation is CASSVGPYNEQFF.

This CDR3 is CASSIGQGPYGYTF. The CDR3 region has the DNA TGTGCCAGTAGTATTGGGCAGGGTCCCTATGGCTACACCTTC. J is TRBJ1-2 and V is TRBV19, with TRBD1 as a possible D gene (5 bases). Trimming removed 3 bases from V and 4 bases from J, with 12 bases in between. Germline CDR1 LNHDA, CDR2 SQIVND (reference sequence). This CDR3 comprises 14 residues. Full variable domain (outside the CDR3, taken from reference TRBV19 and TRBJ1-2): DGGITQSPKYLFRKEGQNVTLSCEQNLNHDAMYWYRQDPGQGLRLIYYSQIVNDFQKGDIAEGYSVSREKKESFPLTVTSAQKNPTAFYLCASSIGQGPYGYTFGSGTRLTVV.

This clone was counted only a few times. The chain joins TRBV14 to TRBJ1-6, with D uncertain. Per the germline V gene, CDR1 is SGHDN and CDR2 is FVKESK. This CDR3 is built from 15 residues. V lost 1 base and J lost 9, with 13 bases in between. The CDR3 sequence: CASSQAGFASSPLHF. CDR3 coding DNA: TGTGCCAGCAGCCAAGCAGGTTTTGCGAGTTCACCCCTCCACTTT. Looking up the rest from reference TRBV14 and TRBJ1-6 gives the full variable domain: EAGVTQFPSHSVIEKGQTVTLRCDPISGHDNLYWYRRVMGKEIKFLLHFVKESKQDESGMPNNRFLAERTGGTYSTLKVQPAELEDSGVYFCASSQAGFASSPLHFGNGTRLTVT.

The V gene is TRBV6-5, the J gene TRBJ2-7; weak D call: TRBD1 (6 bases). Germline CDR1 is MNHEY and CDR2 is SVGAGI. V was pared by 5 bases and J by 3 bases, with 8 bases between. This CDR3 region has 12 residues. DNA for the CDR3: TGTGCCAGCAGTCCACAGGGCTACGAGCAGTACGTC. Residues: CASSPQGYEQYV.

This clone has a handful of counts. The gene calls are TRBV6-5 and TRBJ1-2, with 7 bases fitting TRBD1. The CDR3 runs to 12 residues. Germline lookup yields CDR1 MNHEY and CDR2 SVGAGI. The ends lost 2 bases at V and 8 bases at J; junction bases unmatched: 2. The CDR3 sequence is CASSYDRVGYTF. The CDR3 DNA follows: TGTGCCAGCAGTTACGACAGGGTCGGCTACACCTTC.

The chain employs TRBV18 and TRBJ1-2, with a tentative D call TRBD1 (5 bases). The CDR3 is 15 residues long. Germline-derived CDR1 and CDR2 are KGHSH and LQKENI. Trimming took 3 bases from V and 8 from J, leaving 19 bases between them. The CDR3 loop reads CASSPEAGSQGGYTF. The CDR3 nucleotides read TGTGCCAGCTCACCCGAGGCCGGATCCCAGGGCGGCTACACCTTC.

The rearrangement links TRBV7-6 to TRBJ2-7; 8 nucleotides agree with TRBD1. Per the germline V gene, CDR1 is SGHVS and CDR2 is FNYEAQ. Unmatched junction bases numbered 3, after V lost 3 bases and J lost 2 bases. The CDR3 runs to 14 residues. CDR3 sequence reads: CASSFGTGAYEQYF. CDR3 nucleotides: TGTGCCAGCAGCTTCGGGACAGGCGCCTACGAGCAGTACTTC.